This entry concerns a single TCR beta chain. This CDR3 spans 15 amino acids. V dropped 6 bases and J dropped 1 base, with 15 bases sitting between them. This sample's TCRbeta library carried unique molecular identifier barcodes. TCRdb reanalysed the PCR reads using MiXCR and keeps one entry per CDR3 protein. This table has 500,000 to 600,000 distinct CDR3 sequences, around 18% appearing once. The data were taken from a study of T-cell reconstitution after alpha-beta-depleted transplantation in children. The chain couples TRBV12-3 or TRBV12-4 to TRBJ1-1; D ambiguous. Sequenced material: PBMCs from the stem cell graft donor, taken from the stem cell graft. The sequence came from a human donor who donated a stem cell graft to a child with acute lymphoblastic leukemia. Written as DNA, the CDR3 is TGTGCCAGCAGGTGGACGGGAACCCGGAACACTGAAGCTTTCTTT. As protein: CASRWTGTRNTEAFF.